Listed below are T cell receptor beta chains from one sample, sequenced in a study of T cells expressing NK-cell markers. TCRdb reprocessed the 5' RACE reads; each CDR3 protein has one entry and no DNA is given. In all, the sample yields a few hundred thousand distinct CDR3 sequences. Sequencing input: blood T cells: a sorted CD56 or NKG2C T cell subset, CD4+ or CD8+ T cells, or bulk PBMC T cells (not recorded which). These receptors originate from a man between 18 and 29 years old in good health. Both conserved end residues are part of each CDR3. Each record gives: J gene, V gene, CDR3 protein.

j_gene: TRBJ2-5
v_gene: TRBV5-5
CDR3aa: CASSLGRTAQETQYF

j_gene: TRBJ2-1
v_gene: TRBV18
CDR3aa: CASSPPSPGRGNEQFF

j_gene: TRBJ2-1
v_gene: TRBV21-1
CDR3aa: CASSKNGQSEQFF

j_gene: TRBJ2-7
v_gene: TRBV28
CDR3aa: CASNGDSRRVNSYEQYF

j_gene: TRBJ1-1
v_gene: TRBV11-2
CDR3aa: CASSLGTGAHTEAFF

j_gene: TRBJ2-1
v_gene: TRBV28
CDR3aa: CASITQGGAGEQFF

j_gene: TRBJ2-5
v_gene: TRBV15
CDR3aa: CATRRQVKETQYF

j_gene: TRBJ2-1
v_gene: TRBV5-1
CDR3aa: CASSLGIQGLGLDEQFF

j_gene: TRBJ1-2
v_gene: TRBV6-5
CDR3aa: CASSLETGTGLGYTF

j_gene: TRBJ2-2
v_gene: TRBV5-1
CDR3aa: CASSWGTGGNTGELFF

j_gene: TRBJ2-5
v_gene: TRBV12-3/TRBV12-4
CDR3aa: CASSPMGGETQYF

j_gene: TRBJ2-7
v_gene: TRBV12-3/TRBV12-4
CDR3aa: CASRTDVGANEQYF

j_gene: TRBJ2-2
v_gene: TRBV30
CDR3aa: CAWRDYGTAGELFF

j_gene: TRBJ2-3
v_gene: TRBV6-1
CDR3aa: CASGGLGNQDTQYF

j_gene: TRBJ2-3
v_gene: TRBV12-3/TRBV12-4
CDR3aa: CASSRQALTDTQYF

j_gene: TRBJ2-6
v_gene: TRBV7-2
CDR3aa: CASSQDRPSGANVLTF

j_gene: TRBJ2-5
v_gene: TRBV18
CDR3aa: CASSPIGAFRETQYF

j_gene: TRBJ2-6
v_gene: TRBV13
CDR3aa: CASSLGQAYAGANVLTF

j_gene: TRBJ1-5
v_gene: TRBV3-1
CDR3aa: CASSPTAGPQPQHF

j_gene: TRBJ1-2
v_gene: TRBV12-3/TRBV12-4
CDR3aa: CASSSGGRSFYGYTF

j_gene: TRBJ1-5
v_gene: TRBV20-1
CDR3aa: CSAREGGRNQPQHF

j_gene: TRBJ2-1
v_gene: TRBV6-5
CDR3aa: CASSYSGVGSYNEQFF

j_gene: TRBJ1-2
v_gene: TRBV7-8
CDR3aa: CASSLDKGYTF

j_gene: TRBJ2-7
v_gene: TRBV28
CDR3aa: CASSLRTGVQYF